This T cell receptor beta chain derives from a study of shared clonotypes between healthy human individuals. Findings and limits, study-wide: Memory subsets generally showed lower estimated richness than naive subsets.

Donors comprised healthy HIV-negative adults lacking recent acute infections or vaccinations. At the deep level, the assay was run. Method: immunoSEQ multiplex PCR; TCRdb's copy keeps in-frame clones and lacks some. The sample records around 2.5 million clones, 93% being singletons. Of note for this clone: The antigen is unknown.

With 0 bases removed from V and 4 bases from J, the gap between germline ends came to 17 bases. This CDR3 comprises 16 residues. The germline CDR1 and CDR2 sequences are SGHRS and YFSETQ. The rearrangement links TRBV5-1 to TRBJ2-7; possible D gene TRBD2, 5 bases. The source of this sequence is a man aged 18 to 35 in good health. Some clones in this sample may be carry-over from other donors' samples. Sequencing was done on a sample of naive CD4+ T cells from PBMCs. As to subset: CD45RA+ positively selected. CDR3 amino acids: CASSLVPGNGVYEQYF. DNA for the CDR3: TGCGCCAGCAGCTTGGTCCCAGGAAACGGGGTTTACGAGCAGTACTTC.